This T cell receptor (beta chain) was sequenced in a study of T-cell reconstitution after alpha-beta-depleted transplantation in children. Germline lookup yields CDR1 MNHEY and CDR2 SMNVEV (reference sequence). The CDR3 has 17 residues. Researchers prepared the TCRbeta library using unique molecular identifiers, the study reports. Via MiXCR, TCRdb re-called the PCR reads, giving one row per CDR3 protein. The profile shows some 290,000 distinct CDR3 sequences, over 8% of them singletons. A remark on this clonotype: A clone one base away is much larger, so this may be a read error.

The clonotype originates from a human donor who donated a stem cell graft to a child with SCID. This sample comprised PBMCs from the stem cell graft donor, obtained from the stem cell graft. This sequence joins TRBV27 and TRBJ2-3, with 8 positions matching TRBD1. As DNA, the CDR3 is TGTGCCAGCAGTTTCCTCCAGACAGGGGCCCGCACAGATACGAAGTATTTT. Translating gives CASSFLQTGARTDTKYF.